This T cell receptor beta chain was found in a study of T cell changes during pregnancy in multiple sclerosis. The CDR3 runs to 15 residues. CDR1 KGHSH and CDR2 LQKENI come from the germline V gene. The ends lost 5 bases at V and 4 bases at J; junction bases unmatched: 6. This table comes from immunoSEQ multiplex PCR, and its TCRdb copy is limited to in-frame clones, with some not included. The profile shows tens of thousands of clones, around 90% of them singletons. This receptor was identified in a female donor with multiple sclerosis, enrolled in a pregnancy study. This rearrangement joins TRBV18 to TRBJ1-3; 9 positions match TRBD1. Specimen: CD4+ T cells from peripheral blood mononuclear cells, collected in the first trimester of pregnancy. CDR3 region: CASSKQGAQGNTIYF. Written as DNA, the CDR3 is TGTGCCAGCTCAAAACAGGGGGCGCAAGGAAACACCATATATTTT.